This T cell receptor (beta chain) was identified during a study of T-cell memory formation after mild COVID-19. Study-wide results and limits: Shrinking CD4+ clones were chiefly CM and EM; CD8+ ones were chiefly EMRA.

TCRdb analysed the 5' RACE reads with MiXCR anew, one entry per CDR3 protein. Here the sample spans around 180,000 distinct CDR3 sequences, 18% being singletons. Germline assignment: CDR1 SNHLY and CDR2 FYNNEI. Trimming removed 3 bases at V and 5 bases at J, with 13 bases between. This CDR3 has 14 amino acids. This clonotype is a singleton in its sample. Antigen specificity is unknown. This clonotype was sampled from a man younger than 35 who had mild COVID-19 (a few samples of this study predate the infection). Cell type and time point are not known. Sequencing input: PBMCs or a T cell subset sorted from them (not recorded which). This sequence joins TRBV2 and TRBJ1-1; tentative D call: TRBD1 (5 bases). Here the CDR3 reads CASSELGARTEAFF. CDR3 DNA sequence: TGTGCCAGCAGTGAGCTAGGGGCGAGGACTGAAGCTTTCTTT.